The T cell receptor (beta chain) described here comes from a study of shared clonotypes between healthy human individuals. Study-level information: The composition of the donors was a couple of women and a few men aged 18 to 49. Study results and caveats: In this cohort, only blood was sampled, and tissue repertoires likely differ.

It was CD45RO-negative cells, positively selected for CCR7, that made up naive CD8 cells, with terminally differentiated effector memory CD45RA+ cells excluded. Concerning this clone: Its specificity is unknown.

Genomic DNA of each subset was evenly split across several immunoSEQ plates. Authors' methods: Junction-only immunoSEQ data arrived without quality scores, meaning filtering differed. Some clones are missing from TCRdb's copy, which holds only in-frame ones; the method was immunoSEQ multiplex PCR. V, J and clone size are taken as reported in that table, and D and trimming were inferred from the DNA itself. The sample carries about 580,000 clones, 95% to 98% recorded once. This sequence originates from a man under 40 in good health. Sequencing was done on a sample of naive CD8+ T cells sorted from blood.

CDR3 sequence reads: CASSSDLYSYEQYF. DNA for the CDR3: TGTGCCAGCAGCTCGGACCTATACTCCTACGAGCAGTACTTC. This chain links TRBV7-9 with TRBJ2-7; D is undetermined. Looked up from germline, CDR1 is SEHNR and CDR2 is FQNEAQ (reference sequence). The V gene lost 4 bases and the J gene lost 0 bases, with 10 bases spanning the gap. This CDR3 is built from 14 residues.